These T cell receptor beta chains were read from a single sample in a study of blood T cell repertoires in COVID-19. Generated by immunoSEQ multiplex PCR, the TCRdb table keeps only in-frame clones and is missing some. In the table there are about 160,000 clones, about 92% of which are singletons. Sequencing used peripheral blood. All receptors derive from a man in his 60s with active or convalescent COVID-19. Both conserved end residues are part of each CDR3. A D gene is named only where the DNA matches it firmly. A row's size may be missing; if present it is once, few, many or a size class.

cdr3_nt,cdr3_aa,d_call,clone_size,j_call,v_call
TGTGCCAGCAGTCGGGACAGCTTTAGCAATCAGCCCCAGCATTTT,CASSRDSFSNQPQHF,TRBD1,-,TRBJ1-5,TRBV6-1
TGTGCCAGCAGCGCCCAGGCAGGGGGGTTGGCTGAAGCTTTCTTT,CASSAQAGGLAEAFF,TRBD1,few,TRBJ1-1,TRBV7-2
TGTGCCAGCAGCCCAAGGACAGGTGCAACTAATGAAAAACTGTTTTTT,CASSPRTGATNEKLFF,TRBD1,-,TRBJ1-4,TRBV3-1/TRBV3-2
TGTGCCAGCAGCGGCACAGGGAGCTCCTATAATTCACCCCTCCACTTT,CASSGTGSSYNSPLHF,-,-,TRBJ1-6,TRBV5-8
TGTGCCAGCAGCCCCCACCCGAGCCGAGGGGAAAAACTGTTTTTT,CASSPHPSRGEKLFF,-,-,TRBJ1-4,TRBV6-5
TGTGCCAGCAGCTTAAACCTAGCGGGAGTATCTGAGCAGTTCTTC,CASSLNLAGVSEQFF,TRBD2,-,TRBJ2-1,TRBV7-9
TGTGCCACCAGCAGAGATTTGGGGAGGGGCTACACCTTC,CATSRDLGRGYTF,-,-,TRBJ1-2,TRBV15
TGTGCCAGCACCCCCGTGTCTAGCGGACGATCCTACGAGCAGTACTTC,CASTPVSSGRSYEQYF,TRBD2,-,TRBJ2-7,TRBV27
TGTGCCACCAGCACTCCTGACAGGGGAGGTTACAATGAGCAGTTCTTC,CATSTPDRGGYNEQFF,TRBD1,-,TRBJ2-1,TRBV15
TGTGCCAGCAGGGAAACGGCTAGTCAGAGCTTTGGTGAGCAGTTCTTC,CASRETASQSFGEQFF,-,-,TRBJ2-1,TRBV6-1
TGCGCCAGCAGCCCGGCGTTGGGGGCTAGGGACTATGGCTACACCTTC,CASSPALGARDYGYTF,-,once,TRBJ1-2,TRBV5-1
TGTGCTAGTGGTTTGGTAATCGGACAGGACTATGGCTACACCTTC,CASGLVIGQDYGYTF,TRBD1,-,TRBJ1-2,TRBV12-5
TGCAGCGTGGGGACAGGAATCCGTAACTATGGCTACACCTTC,CSVGTGIRNYGYTF,TRBD1,-,TRBJ1-2,TRBV29-1
TGTGCCAGCACCGGAGGACTAGCCCTCGAGCAGTACTTC,CASTGGLALEQYF,TRBD2,-,TRBJ2-7,TRBV6-5
TGTGCCAGCAGCTTAGACGGGACAGATGCAACTAATGAAAAACTGTTTTTT,CASSLDGTDATNEKLFF,TRBD1,-,TRBJ1-4,TRBV7-9
TGTGCCAGCAGCCCCCCGTGGGGCAAAGCTTTCTTT,CASSPPWGKAFF,-,-,TRBJ1-1,TRBV7-8
TGTGCCAGCAGCCAAGATAGGGGGGGTTTGCAGAATTCACCCCTCCACTTT,CASSQDRGGLQNSPLHF,-,once,TRBJ1-6,TRBV3-1/TRBV3-2